This TCR beta chain originates from a study of T-cell reconstitution after alpha-beta-depleted transplantation in children. Overall study findings and caveats: Some patients owed their high day-60 TCRbeta diversity to surviving recipient T cells and thymic progenitors. A year had passed since transplant, and T-cell counts and diversity by then came mostly from newly produced T cells. It was reported that alpha-beta T cells came from several hundred expanded graft clones (about two months after transplant).

A remark on this clonotype: The target antigen is unknown.

The germline V and J ends were trimmed by 3 bases and 3 bases, with 13 bases remaining between them. This CDR3 has 15 residues. CDR1 KGHDR and CDR2 SFDVKD come from the germline V gene. Preparation of the TCRbeta library used unique molecular identifiers. Each CDR3 protein is one row after TCRdb ran MiXCR on the PCR reads. The data show about 420,000 distinct CDR3 sequences, 15% to 20% seen once. The material sequenced was PBMCs, mostly from graft donor cells, taken 360 days after TCRalphabeta/CD19-depleted stem cell transplant. The chain couples TRBV24-1 to TRBJ2-5; D is unclear. The receptor was derived from a boy under two years old who had a stem cell transplant for Wiskott-Aldrich syndrome, so the T cells may come from the graft donor. The CDR3 coding sequence is TGTGCCACCAGTGATCGAGGACCCCCGGAAGAGACCCAGTACTTC. This gives the protein CATSDRGPPEETQYF.